One TCR beta chain is described in this entry. What it recognizes is unknown. V gave up 2 bases and J gave up 7 bases, with 8 bases separating them. The CDR3 is 12 amino acids. The germline V gene has CDR1 LNHNV and CDR2 YYDKDF (reference sequence). The sample is drawn from a study of blood T cells in healthy people across ages. Study results and limitations: A strong correlation was found between TCR beta diversity and the percentage of naive T cells. Naive and antigen-experienced cells were not separated, limiting conclusive comparison.

A sample-barcoded 5' primer and a J-beta primer mix were used in a second PCR of roughly 7 to 11 cycles. In TCRdb, the 5' RACE reads were re-called with MiXCR into one record per CDR3 protein. The sample contains roughly 1,300,000 distinct CDR3 sequences, approximately 59% of which appear only once. This chain joins TRBV15 and TRBJ1-1; D not resolved. This clonotype originated in a man between 18 and 35 years old in good health. Sequenced: blood. CDR3 bases: TGTGCCACCAGCAGAACAAGACGTGAAGCTTTCTTT. Its translation: CATSRTRREAFF.